This record looks at one TCR beta chain sequence and its context. Its matching antigen is unknown. The data derive from a study of CXCR3-negative and CXCR3-positive naive CD8 T cells. Preparation of TRB cDNA libraries relied on 5' RACE carrying UMI labels. TCRdb reprocessed the 5' RACE reads; each CDR3 protein has one entry and no DNA is given. There are tens of thousands of distinct CDR3 sequences in the sample, with 20% to 25% held by the top ten. Study observations and caveats: Naive subsets showed comparable surface CD5, and TCR interaction strength was also inferred from TRB CDR3 physicochemistry. Naive cells, whether CXCR3-negative or CXCR3-positive, had similar TRBV-TRBJ usage, while memory cells differed.

This sequence originates from a human donor in good health. Some clones in this sample may be carry-over from other donors' samples. The sequenced material came from memory CD8+ T cells from blood.

CDR3 sequence reads: CASSQVDRVDTQYF. The chain is built from TRBV4-2 and TRBJ2-3; TCRdb's assignment of TRBD1 cannot be checked, as there is no DNA. Germline V gene sequence: CDR1 LGHNA, CDR2 YNFKEQ. This CDR3 comprises 14 residues.